This record looks at one T cell receptor beta chain sequence and its context. Original handling: Counts of nucleated cells, estimated from reference gene primer amplification, were obtained. Sequencing used immunoSEQ multiplex PCR; TCRdb keeps in-frame clones, though not all of them. Clone size and the V and J calls come from that table; the DNA yielded D and trimming. The data contain 140,000 or so clones, approximately 80% of them singletons. The length of the CDR3 is 13 residues. V trimming: 3 bases; J trimming: 9 bases; junction bases outside the gene matches: 6. Germline values: CDR1 MNHNS, CDR2 SASEGT. These data originate in a study of blood T cell repertoires in COVID-19.

The source material was peripheral blood. The rearrangement uses TRBV6-1 and TRBJ1-1, with 8 nucleotides matching TRBD1. The sequence came from a woman in her forties or fifties with acute or convalescent COVID-19. The CDR3 DNA reads TGTGCCAGCAGTGAGGAACGGACAGGGAAAGCTTTCTTT. It codes for CASSEERTGKAFF.